The sequence of this T cell receptor (beta chain) was determined in a study of blood T cell repertoires in COVID-19. Study at large: Acute and convalescent COVID-19 specimens originated in the United States, Italy and Spain.

The germline V gene encodes CDR1 LNHNV and CDR2 YYDKDF (reference sequence). The CDR3 loop spans 15 amino acids. V lost 4 bases, J lost 5 bases, and 7 bases stayed unmatched. TCRdb's table, derived via immunoSEQ multiplex PCR, lists solely in-frame clones and lacks some. There are a few hundred thousand clones in the sample; around 90% occur only once, and more than 1% lies in the top ten. The V gene is TRBV15, the J gene TRBJ2-2; the match to TRBD1 covers 7 bases. This receptor was taken from a man aged 35-49 years with acute or convalescent COVID-19. The source material was peripheral blood. CDR3 sequence: CATSNDREVTGELFF. Written as DNA, the CDR3 is TGTGCCACCAGCAATGACAGGGAAGTAACCGGGGAGCTGTTTTTT. The variable domain in full, with the rest retrieved from reference TRBV15 and TRBJ2-2, is DAMVIQNPRYQVTQFGKPVTLSCSQTLNHNVMYWYQQKSSQAPKLLFHYYDKDFNNEADTPDNFQSRRPNTSFCFLDIRSPGLGDTAMYLCATSNDREVTGELFFGEGSRLTVL.